The present T cell receptor (beta chain) was sequenced within a study of PD-L1 blockade in urothelial cancer. Whole-study context: Timepoints chosen for blood analysis were 3 weeks (second dose) and 6 weeks after treatment start.

Data came from immunoSEQ multiplex PCR; TCRdb stores just in-frame clones and leaves some out. Here the sample spans around 40,000 clones, roughly 81% being singletons. The CDR3 runs to 18 residues. V shed 3 bases, J shed 2 bases, and the junction held 14 bases outside the gene matches. Germline CDR1 reads SGHTA; CDR2 reads FQGNSA. Time point denoted: peripheral blood 6 weeks after treatment start. The rearrangement joins TRBV7-2 to TRBJ2-7; 9 positions match TRBD2. This sample comprised PBMCs, obtained around atezolizumab (anti-PD-L1) treatment. The clonotype originates from an older man with urothelial cancer. The CDR3 reads CASSFPVAGGERAYEQYF. DNA for the CDR3: TGTGCCAGCAGCTTTCCGGTGGCGGGAGGGGAGAGGGCCTACGAGCAGTACTTC.